This paragraph covers one T cell receptor (beta chain) sequence. Relying on iRepertoire HTBI primers and Arm-PCR of CDR3 regions, the team built TCR beta libraries. TCRdb reprocessed the multiplex PCR reads via MiXCR and lists one record per CDR3 protein. This sample has 360,000 or so distinct CDR3 sequences; about 16% occur once, and the top ten carry 20% to 25%. The time point was: newly diagnosed GD, antithyroid drugs for less than 3 months. PBMC-derived RNA was used for the TCR library. The V and J ends lost 6 bases and 2 bases respectively, with 11 bases between them. Germline V CDR1 and CDR2: SQVTM, ANQGSEA. CDR3 length: 12 amino acids. The data originate from a study of regulatory T cells in long-lasting Graves disease. These data were also filed under a second study, of T cells in Graves' hyperthyroidism and ophthalmopathy.

This specimen consisted of peripheral blood mononuclear cells (PBMCs), obtained at new diagnosis, from a patient treated with antithyroid drugs. This chain connects TRBV29-1 to TRBJ2-7; no reliable D call. The sequence derives from a woman between 18 and 29 years old with Graves disease. CDR3 region: CSVTGNTYEQYF. The CDR3, as DNA: TGCAGCGTAACCGGTAATACCTACGAGCAGTACTTC.